These 24 T cell receptor beta chains share one sample of origin, sequenced in a study of response to subunit inactivated influenza vaccine. MiXCR, applied by TCRdb to the RT-PCR reads, yields one record per CDR3 protein. The sample yields about half a million distinct CDR3 sequences, 25% seen once. The material sequenced was CD4+ T cells sorted from PBMCs, taken 5 days after vaccination. All receptors derive from a man in his fifties or sixties who received an inactivated influenza vaccine.

This clonotype was seen only a few times. V is TRBV4-3 and J is TRBJ2-1; 8 nucleotides line up with TRBD2. The CDR3 has 17 amino acids. In germline, CDR1 is LGHNA, CDR2 YSLEER. V was clipped by 0 bases and J by 4 bases; unmatched bases: 8. CDR3 sequence (DNA): TGCGCCAGCAGCCAAGAATACGGGAGGGTTGCTTACAATGAGCAGTTCTTC. It yields the protein CASSQEYGRVAYNEQFF.

The chain is built from TRBV20-1 and TRBJ2-7; D possibly corresponds to TRBD2 (5 bases). Germline V CDR1 and CDR2: DFQATT, SNEGSKA (reference sequence). V lost 2 bases and J lost 0, with 11 bases in between. The CDR3 length is 14 residues. CDR3 sequence (DNA): TGCAGTGCTAGATCACCCACTAGCTCCTACGAGCAGTACTTC. Amino acids: CSARSPTSSYEQYF.

This clonotype occurred a few times. V gene TRBV5-5 combines with J gene TRBJ2-1, with unresolved D. This CDR3 is built from 13 residues. Germline CDR1 SGHKS, CDR2 YYEKEE (reference sequence). Trimming took off 0 bases at V and 7 bases at J, with 8 bases between the two ends. CDR3 sequence: CASSLAWGNEQFF. The CDR3 bases are TGTGCCAGCAGCTTGGCTTGGGGAAATGAGCAGTTCTTC.

This clonotype has only a few counts. V gene TRBV20-1 combines with J gene TRBJ2-5; no definite D call. Germline V lookup: CDR1 DFQATT, CDR2 SNEGSKA (reference sequence). This CDR3 is 14 amino acids long. The V and J ends lost 0 bases and 6 bases respectively, with 14 bases between them. For the CDR3, the DNA is TGCAGTGCTAGAGAGATAGTGGGGAAGAAGACCCAGTACTTC. Amino acids: CSAREIVGKKTQYF.

The rearrangement links TRBV2 to TRBJ2-2; 9 bases are shared with TRBD1. The CDR3 has 15 amino acids. Per germline, CDR1 SNHLY and CDR2 FYNNEI. Losses at the gene ends were 5 bases for V and 4 bases for J; bases not matched to a gene: 5. CDR3 bases: TGTGCCAGCAGTATTGACAGGGGGGCCACCGGGGAGCTGTTTTTT. It translates to CASSIDRGATGELFF.

This clonotype was seen a handful of times. The rearrangement joins TRBV11-2 to TRBJ2-1; tentative D call: TRBD2 (5 bases). Trimming cost V 6 bases and J 10 bases, with 13 bases left between them. Germline values: CDR1 SGHAT, CDR2 FQNNGV. This CDR3 is built from 12 residues. DNA for the CDR3: TGTGCCAGCAGTTTTGGTCGGGGAGAGCAGTTCTTC. Protein product: CASSFGRGEQFF.

This clonotype was detected once. The chain uses TRBV20-1 and TRBJ2-7; possible D gene TRBD2, 6 bases. The CDR3 covers 12 residues. Germline CDR1 DFQATT, CDR2 SNEGSKA (reference sequence). The CDR3 is CAGSGDSDEQYF. Written as DNA, the CDR3 is TGCGCGGGGTCCGGGGACTCTGACGAGCAGTACTTC.

This clonotype has only a few counts. The rearrangement joins TRBV15 to TRBJ2-5, with D possibly matching TRBD2 (6 bases). CDR3 size: 14 residues. Germline V lookup: CDR1 LNHNV, CDR2 YYDKDF (reference sequence). Trimming removed 6 bases at V and 2 bases at J, with 13 bases between. The chain's CDR3 is CATRPPGRQETQYF. The CDR3 region has the DNA TGTGCCACCAGACCTCCCGGGAGACAAGAGACCCAGTACTTC.

This chain links TRBV7-9 with TRBJ2-1, with 8 bases identical to TRBD2. The length of the CDR3 is 15 residues. Losses at the gene ends were 5 bases for V and 6 bases for J; bases not matched to a gene: 9. CDR1 SEHNR and CDR2 FQNEAQ come from the germline V gene (reference sequence). Here the CDR3 reads CASSAAGGPANEQFF. The CDR3, as DNA: TGTGCCAGCAGCGCGGCGGGAGGCCCTGCCAATGAGCAGTTCTTC.

This clonotype was seen a few times. The chain links TRBV20-1 to TRBJ1-5; no clear D gene. The CDR3 has 14 amino acids. V lost 3 bases, J lost 0 bases, and 9 bases lay in between. Germline lookup yields CDR1 DFQATT and CDR2 SNEGSKA (reference sequence). The CDR3: CSARTGVSNQPQHF. Here the CDR3 DNA reads TGCAGTGCTAGGACCGGGGTTAGCAATCAGCCCCAGCATTTT.

This clonotype has a handful of counts. The chain links TRBV7-9 to TRBJ1-6; maybe TRBD1 (5 bases). CDR1 SEHNR and CDR2 FQNEAQ come from the germline V gene (reference sequence). The CDR3 is made up of 13 amino acids. V gave up 5 bases and J gave up 7 bases, with 9 bases separating them. The CDR3 coding sequence is TGTGCCAGCAGCCCATCAGGGAATTCACCCCTCCACTTT. As protein: CASSPSGNSPLHF.

The chain links TRBV24-1 to TRBJ2-3; 9 bases align to TRBD1. This CDR3 has 14 amino acids. The V gene end was trimmed by 3 bases and the J gene end by 11 bases; junction bases not matched to a gene: 8. Germline CDR1 is KGHDR and CDR2 is SFDVKD. This chain's CDR3 is CATSDGGGTGKQYF. DNA for the CDR3: TGTGCCACCAGTGATGGAGGAGGGACAGGGAAGCAGTATTTT.

This clonotype has only a few counts. This rearrangement joins TRBV6-5 to TRBJ2-5; D tentatively fits TRBD1 or TRBD2 (5 bases each). Germline V gives CDR1 MNHEY, CDR2 SVGAGI. Trimming took off 2 bases at V and 4 bases at J, with 14 bases between the two ends. The CDR3 contains 15 residues. This CDR3 is CASSYHEPGRETQYF. CDR3 sequence (DNA): TGTGCCAGCAGTTACCACGAGCCAGGGAGAGAGACCCAGTACTTC.

This clonotype appeared a single time. The genes are TRBV5-1 and TRBJ2-3; the match to TRBD2 covers 10 bases. Germline CDR1 reads SGHRS; CDR2 reads YFSETQ. This CDR3 contains 16 residues. V gave up 1 base and J gave up 4 bases; unmatched junction bases: 6. CDR3: CASSLRSSGSSDTQYF. The CDR3 nucleotides are TGCGCCAGCAGCTTGCGGTCTAGCGGGAGTTCAGATACGCAGTATTTT.

The V call is TRBV4-3, the J call TRBJ2-5; D unresolved. V was shortened by 4 bases and J by 5 bases, with 11 bases between the two germline ends. The CDR3 consists of 13 residues. Germline CDR1 reads LGHNA; CDR2 reads YSLEER. In DNA, the CDR3 is TGCGCCAGCAGCCTGTCTGTCAGCGAGACCCAGTACTTC. It encodes CASSLSVSETQYF.

This clonotype was picked up a small number of times. The CDR3 DNA reads TGTGCCAGCAGCACCACTAGCGGGGGCTACAATGAGCAGTTCTTC. Encoded protein: CASSTTSGGYNEQFF. The chain couples TRBV11-2 to TRBJ2-1; 11 bases are shared with TRBD2. This CDR3 has 15 residues. Germline V gene sequence: CDR1 SGHAT, CDR2 FQNNGV. Unmatched junction bases numbered 3, after V lost 5 bases and J lost 3 bases.

This rearrangement joins TRBV5-1 to TRBJ1-1, with a tentative D call TRBD1 (5 bases). Looked up from germline, CDR1 is SGHRS and CDR2 is YFSETQ. Trimming pared 4 bases from V and 5 bases from J, leaving 15 bases between. This CDR3 is built from 14 residues. CDR3 residues: CASSLFPGTTEAFF. The CDR3 bases are TGCGCCAGCAGCCTCTTTCCAGGGACTACTGAAGCTTTCTTT.

V gene TRBV6-2 or TRBV6-3 combines with J gene TRBJ2-6; 8 bases align to TRBD1. After removal of 4 bases from V and 3 bases from J, the junction contained 2 bases not matched to a gene. From germline, CDR1 is MNHEY and CDR2 SVGEGT. The CDR3 length is 15 residues. The CDR3 DNA reads as TGTGCCAGCAGTTTGACAGGGGTTGGGGCCAACGTCCTGACTTTC. This translates into CASSLTGVGANVLTF.

This rearrangement joins TRBV10-3 to TRBJ2-7; 12 nucleotides agree with TRBD2. J lost 5 bases, V lost 7 bases, and 6 bases had no gene match. Germline CDR1 reads ENHRY; CDR2 reads SYGVKD. This CDR3 is 14 amino acids long. CDR3 nucleotides: TGTGCCATCACTTCACTAGCGGGAGGCGACGAGCAGTACTTC. It translates to CAITSLAGGDEQYF.

The gene calls are TRBV5-6 and TRBJ1-5, with unresolved D. V lost 0 bases, J lost 3 bases, and 10 bases lay in between. Germline V gene lookup returns CDR1 SGHDT and CDR2 YYEEEE. CDR3 length equals 15 residues. CDR3 residues: CASSLGGTANQPQHF. CDR3 nucleotide sequence: TGTGCCAGCAGCTTGGGGGGAACAGCCAATCAGCCCCAGCATTTT.

This clonotype was observed a few times. V gene TRBV10-3 combines with J gene TRBJ2-5; no definite D call. Germline loops: CDR1 ENHRY, CDR2 SYGVKD. V was cut by 4 bases and J by 5 bases, with 11 bases left in between. The CDR3 loop spans 13 amino acids. The CDR3 region has the DNA TGTGCCATCAGTGTTGCAGAAAAGGAGACCCAGTACTTC. Amino acid sequence: CAISVAEKETQYF.

In its sample, this clonotype was seen a few times. One junction end disagrees with the germline gene, perhaps due to a read error. The chain carries TRBV12-3 or TRBV12-4 and TRBJ2-2; D not certain. This CDR3 comprises 12 residues. DNA of the CDR3: TGTGCCACCAGTGCTTGGCCCGGGGAGCTGTTTTTT. This encodes CATSAWPGELFF.

This clonotype appeared many times. V is TRBV5-1 and J is TRBJ2-3; TRBD2 is a possible D gene (5 bases). Germline V gene sequence: CDR1 SGHRS, CDR2 YFSETQ. V lost 0 bases, J lost 3 bases, and 11 bases lay in between. This CDR3 spans 15 amino acids. The CDR3 is CASSLGSGRTDTQYF. The CDR3 DNA follows: TGCGCCAGCAGCTTGGGGTCGGGGAGAACAGATACGCAGTATTTT.

The V and J genes are TRBV20-1 and TRBJ2-1; 12 bases match TRBD2. CDR1 is DFQATT and CDR2 is SNEGSKA in the germline V gene (reference sequence). The CDR3 runs to 18 residues. V was pared by 2 bases and J by 0 bases, with 8 bases of the junction left unmatched. This CDR3 reads CSARLSGTSGFSYNEQFF. Here the CDR3 DNA reads TGCAGTGCTAGACTGAGTGGGACTAGCGGGTTCTCCTACAATGAGCAGTTCTTC.